This T cell receptor beta chain was sequenced for a study of OX40 agonist ivuxolimab in advanced cancers. Study at large: A history of anti-PD-1, anti-PD-L1 or anti-CTLA-4 therapy was acceptable, and 30% to 45% had some. Partial responses were seen in three patients, one with hepatocellular carcinoma and two with cutaneous melanoma.

Trimming took 5 bases from V and 3 from J; bases not matched to a gene: 4. Germline loops: CDR1 SGHTA, CDR2 FQGTGA. This CDR3 region has 14 residues. The data were produced by immunoSEQ multiplex PCR, yet TCRdb's version contains in-frame clones alone and is incomplete. Among 70,000 to 95,000 clones listed, roughly 88% were seen once. Autoimmune disease history or systemic immunosuppression led to patients being barred. The TCR comes from an adult with an advanced solid tumor such as melanoma, head and neck, liver or kidney cancer. The source was CD4+ or CD8+ T cells sorted from blood, collected in a trial of the OX40 agonist ivuxolimab. This chain links TRBV7-3 with TRBJ2-1, with TRBD2 identical over 7 bases. CDR3: CASSPPGGYNEQFF. The CDR3 DNA follows: TGTGCCAGCAGCCCTCCGGGAGGCTACAATGAGCAGTTCTTC.